This T cell receptor (beta chain) was recovered during a study of blood T cells in healthy people across ages. This clonotype has only a few counts. Its target is not known. Study results and limitations: While age rose, TCR beta diversity per million T cells dropped in a roughly linear way.

Primers used in a second PCR of roughly 6 to 11 cycles were a sample-barcoded 5' primer and a J-beta primer mix. One entry per CDR3 protein results from TCRdb running MiXCR on the 5' RACE reads. Of some 1.7 million distinct CDR3 sequences listed, about 28% are singletons. CDR3 length equals 17 residues. Losses at the gene ends were 0 bases for V and 5 bases for J; bases not matched to a gene: 5. The germline V gene encodes CDR1 SGHAT and CDR2 FQNNGV. This TCR was sampled from a woman aged 30 to 39 in good health. The sample taken for sequencing was blood. The J gene is TRBJ2-3, the V gene TRBV11-2; 13 bases fit TRBD2. CDR3: CASSLDKRTSGRDTQYF. In DNA, the CDR3 is TGTGCCAGCAGCTTAGATAAAAGGACTAGCGGGAGAGATACGCAGTATTTT.